The entry that follows covers one T cell receptor (beta chain) sequence. Its antigen is not known. TCRdb keeps only in-frame clones here, not all; method: immunoSEQ multiplex PCR. This table has around 300,000 clones, almost 90% appearing once. These data come from a study of Ad26.COV2.S vaccination and SARS-CoV-2 variants. Noted treatment: around 19 received Ad26.COV2.S at low or high dose, single or two shots; about 5 received placebo; per-sample allocation not given. On day 63 after the first injection, vaccine and placebo recipients gave samples. Study findings and constraints: Possibly, TCR breadth and depth analyses underestimated total T cell responses.

Germline lookup yields CDR1 SGHRS and CDR2 YFSETQ. J gave up 3 bases and V 5 bases, and 16 bases lay outside the gene matches. The CDR3 has 19 amino acids. This chain links TRBV5-1 with TRBJ2-3, with 12 bases aligning to TRBD2. The TCR was taken from a person between 18 and 60 years old who received the Ad26.COV2.S COVID-19 vaccine or a placebo. Material: peripheral blood, obtained in a trial of Ad26.COV2.S vaccine versus placebo. For the CDR3, the DNA is TGCGCCAGCAGTTTGTTAGGGACTAGCGGGTTGGGGCCTACAGATACGCAGTATTTT. Residues: CASSLLGTSGLGPTDTQYF.